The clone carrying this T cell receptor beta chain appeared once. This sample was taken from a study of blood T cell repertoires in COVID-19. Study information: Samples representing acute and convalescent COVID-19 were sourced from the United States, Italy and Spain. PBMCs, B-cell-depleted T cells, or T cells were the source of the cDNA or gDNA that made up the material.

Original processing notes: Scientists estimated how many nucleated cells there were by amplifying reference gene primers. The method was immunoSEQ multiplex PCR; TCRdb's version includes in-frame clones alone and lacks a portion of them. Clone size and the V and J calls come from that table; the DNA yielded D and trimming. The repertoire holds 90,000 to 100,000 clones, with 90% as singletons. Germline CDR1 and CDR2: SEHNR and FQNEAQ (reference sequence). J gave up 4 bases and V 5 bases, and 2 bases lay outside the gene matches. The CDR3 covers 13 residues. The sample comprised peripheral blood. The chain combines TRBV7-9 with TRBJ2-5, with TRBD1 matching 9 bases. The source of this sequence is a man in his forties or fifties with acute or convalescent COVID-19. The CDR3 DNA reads TGTGCCAGCAGCCCGACAGGGGGAGAGACCCAGTACTTC. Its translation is CASSPTGGETQYF.